These T cell receptor beta chains were read from a single sample in a study of cytomegalovirus exposure and HLA in healthy donors. Sequencing used immunoSEQ multiplex PCR; TCRdb keeps in-frame clones, though not all of them. The data show around 130,000 clones, with around 80% seen just once and 4.5% to 5.5% held by the top ten. Sequencing was done on a sample of PBMCs. The receptors here all came from a man aged 25 to 45 in good health and CMV-seronegative. Both conserved end residues are part of each CDR3. A D gene is named only where the DNA matches it firmly. Only some rows state a clone size, as once, few, many or a class for expanded clones.

j_call | v_call | d_call | clone_size | cdr3_nt | cdr3_aa
TRBJ2-7 | TRBV5-6 | TRBD1 | NA | TGTGCCAGCAGCTCCCGGGACAGGGGCTACGAGCAGTACTTC | CASSSRDRGYEQYF
TRBJ2-1 | TRBV5-5 | TRBD1 | NA | TGTGCCAGCAGCCGAGGGACAGACAATGAGCAGTTCTTC | CASSRGTDNEQFF
TRBJ2-7 | TRBV27 | NA | NA | TGTGCCAGCGGGCAGGTTGCTTCCTACGAGCAGTACTTC | CASGQVASYEQYF
TRBJ1-5 | TRBV6-5 | NA | NA | TGTGCCAGCAGTTACTCAGGAGGGGCCGGCAATCAGCCCCAGCATTTT | CASSYSGGAGNQPQHF
TRBJ2-7 | TRBV2 | TRBD1 | NA | TGTGCCAGCAGAGGGGACAGATCTTACGAGCAGTACTTC | CASRGDRSYEQYF
TRBJ1-1 | TRBV7-6 | NA | few | TGTGCCAGCAGCTTAGACTCGGGCACAGGCCCTTCGAGGACCACTGAAGCTTTCTTT | CASSLDSGTGPSRTTEAFF
TRBJ1-4 | TRBV28 | NA | few | TGTGCCAGTACCCGCCTCTCAGGCAGGGATAATGAAAAACTGTTTTTT | CASTRLSGRDNEKLFF
TRBJ2-2 | TRBV7-9 | NA | NA | TGTGCCAGCAGCTCGGCAGGGGCCGGGACCGGGGAGCTGTTTTTT | CASSSAGAGTGELFF
TRBJ1-2 | TRBV29-1 | NA | NA | TGCAGCGTCCGACATAATTATGGCTACACCTTC | CSVRHNYGYTF
TRBJ1-1 | TRBV6-6 | TRBD1 | NA | TGTGCCAGCCGTCAGGGGGCGATTGAAGCTTTCTTT | CASRQGAIEAFF
TRBJ1-2 | TRBV5-8 | NA | NA | TGTGCCAGCAGCTTGGGACAGGCCTCCTATGGCTACACCTTC | CASSLGQASYGYTF
TRBJ2-7 | TRBV7-2 | TRBD1 | NA | TGTGCCAGCAGCTCCCGAACTGGACAGGGGGGGACCTACGAGCAGTACTTC | CASSSRTGQGGTYEQYF
TRBJ2-7 | TRBV5-1 | NA | NA | TGCGCCAGCAGCTTGCGAGTCGGCGAGCAGTACTTC | CASSLRVGEQYF
TRBJ2-7 | TRBV7-8 | NA | NA | TGTGCCAGCAGCTTAACAGGGATCTGGTACGAGCAGTACTTC | CASSLTGIWYEQYF
TRBJ2-5 | TRBV7-9 | NA | NA | TGTGCCAGCAGCTTAACGGTGCCCCAAGAGACCCAGTACTTC | CASSLTVPQETQYF
TRBJ2-5 | TRBV6-1 | NA | NA | TGTGCCAGCAGTGAAGCGCATAGGGGGAAGGAGACCCAGTACTTC | CASSEAHRGKETQYF
TRBJ1-1 | TRBV11-2 | NA | NA | TGTGCCAGCAGCTTTAGTCGGAGTTGGGAAGCTTTCTTT | CASSFSRSWEAFF
TRBJ2-4 | TRBV10-1 | TRBD1 | NA | TGCGCCAGCAGTCCCTCGGGACAGGGGGCGGTGAACATTCAGTACTTC | CASSPSGQGAVNIQYF
TRBJ2-7 | TRBV9 | TRBD1 | NA | TGTGCCAGCAGCACGACAGGGACAACCTACGAGCAGTACTTC | CASSTTGTTYEQYF
TRBJ2-7 | TRBV5-6 | NA | NA | TGTGCCAGCAGCTTGGGAGAGGGACACTACTACGAGCAGTACTTC | CASSLGEGHYYEQYF